The 8 T cell receptor beta chains given below trace back to one sample, sequenced in a study of blood T cell repertoires in COVID-19. Sequencing was performed with immunoSEQ multiplex PCR; in TCRdb, only in-frame clones are kept and a portion is missing. The table shows about 110,000 clones, with 80% to 90% occurring only once. Sequenced material: peripheral blood. The receptor source for this set is an elderly woman with acute or convalescent COVID-19.

V is TRBV6-5 and J is TRBJ1-1; D is possibly TRBD1 (6 bases). This CDR3 has 15 amino acids. Germline V CDR1 and CDR2: MNHEY, SVGAGI. The V end was cut by 7 bases, the J end by 0 bases, with 15 bases between. The DNA for the CDR3 is TGTGCCAGCATTTGGCAGGGGTTTATGAACACTGAAGCTTTCTTT. This codes for CASIWQGFMNTEAFF.

This sequence joins TRBV19 and TRBJ2-5; D possibly corresponds to TRBD2 (6 bases). V was shortened by 10 bases and J by 1 base, with 16 bases between the two germline ends. The germline gives CDR1 LNHDA, CDR2 SQIVND (reference sequence). The CDR3 is made up of 14 amino acids. CDR3 in DNA: TGTGCCACACGAGACAGACTAGGCCAAGAGACCCAGTACTTC. Translation: CATRDRLGQETQYF. Variable domain in full (rest from reference TRBV19 and TRBJ2-5): DGGITQSPKYLFRKEGQNVTLSCEQNLNHDAMYWYRQDPGQGLRLIYYSQIVNDFQKGDIAEGYSVSREKKESFPLTVTSAQKNPTAFYLCATRDRLGQETQYFGPGTRLLVL.

The rearrangement links TRBV3-1 (or the pseudogene TRBV3-2) to TRBJ2-2; perhaps TRBD1 as D (5 bases). Germline CDR1 reads LGHDT; CDR2 reads YNNKEL (reference sequence). V dropped 4 bases and J dropped 6 bases, with 9 bases sitting between them. This CDR3 has 13 residues. CDR3: CASSLRVAGELFF. CDR3 nucleotides: TGTGCCAGCAGCCTCAGGGTGGCCGGGGAGCTGTTTTTT.

V is TRBV27 and J is TRBJ2-5; TRBD2 aligns across 13 bases. The V segment lost 6 bases and the J segment 4 bases; nucleotides outside the gene matches: 2. The CDR3 runs to 14 residues. Germline loops: CDR1 MNHEY, CDR2 SMNVEV (reference sequence). The CDR3 DNA follows: TGTGCCAGCAGACTAGCGGGGGGGGGAGAGACCCAGTACTTC. Translated, it gives CASRLAGGGETQYF.

The V and J genes are TRBV13 and TRBJ2-1, with 9 bases matching TRBD2. CDR1 PRHDT and CDR2 FYEKMQ come from the germline V gene (reference sequence). This CDR3 spans 16 amino acids. V lost 5 bases and J lost 3; bases outside the gene matches: 8. CDR3 DNA sequence: TGTGCCAGCAGCGTCCTCGCTAGCGGGGTCTACAATGAGCAGTTCTTC. Translation gives CASSVLASGVYNEQFF.

This clone was picked up one time. V usage is TRBV24-1 and J usage is TRBJ2-5, with 7 nucleotides matching TRBD2. Germline CDR1 KGHDR, CDR2 SFDVKD. The V and J ends lost 3 bases and 5 bases, in that order; junction bases with no gene match: 2. The CDR3 covers 13 residues. The CDR3 region has the DNA TGTGCCACCAGTGATGGGGAGGGGGAGACCCAGTACTTC. It codes for CATSDGEGETQYF.

This clone showed up just once. The chain is built from TRBV7-9 and TRBJ1-1; weak D call: TRBD1 (5 bases). The CDR3 has 13 residues. Trimming cost V 1 base and J 6 bases, with 9 bases left between them. The germline V gene encodes CDR1 SEHNR and CDR2 FQNEAQ (reference sequence). The CDR3, as DNA: TGTGCCAGCAGCTTAGTAGGGGTCCCTGAAGCTTTCTTT. Translation gives CASSLVGVPEAFF.

The rearrangement links TRBV4-3 to TRBJ2-7; D not resolved. V lost 0 bases to trimming and J lost 0 bases, with 9 bases between them. Germline V gene data show CDR1 as LGHNA and CDR2 as YSLEER. The CDR3 spans 15 residues. For the CDR3, the DNA is TGCGCCAGCAGCCAAGACGATCGCAGCTCCTACGAGCAGTACTTC. Amino acids: CASSQDDRSSYEQYF.